This T cell receptor (beta chain) was identified in a study of low-dose radiotherapy and immunotherapy resistance in tumors. Study overall: Members of Cohort 1 were treated with 0.5 Gy per fraction every 2 weeks. The prescribed total PTV dose was 6.5 Gy. Oral aspirin at 300 mg was taken daily by patients for four cycles, beginning on cycle 1 day 1.

Indicated time point: after trial treatment. Treatment reported: LDRT plus nivolumab, ipilimumab, low-dose cyclophosphamide and aspirin (RACIN trial). Nivolumab, ipilimumab, aspirin, low-dose cyclophosphamide and low-dose radiotherapy were all administered to the donors. TRAV- and TRBV-specific primers primed first-strand cDNA, covering alpha and beta chains. With a V-primer adapter and a constant-region primer, TCRs were amplified for approximately 20 PCR cycles. TCRdb re-called the reads through MiXCR, storing one row per CDR3 protein. In the table there are under 35,000 distinct CDR3 sequences, approximately 49% of which are singletons. Unmatched junction bases numbered 9, after V lost 2 bases and J lost 2 bases. The CDR3 runs 16 residues. Germline V lookup: CDR1 SGHRS, CDR2 YFSETQ.

Here the sequenced sample was PBMCs, taken after low-dose radiotherapy plus immunotherapy. This TCR derives from a male donor with gallbladder cancer. V usage is TRBV5-1 and J usage is TRBJ1-1, with TRBD1 identical over 7 bases. DNA for the CDR3: TGCGCCAGCAGCTTATCCACCGGGACAGTTAACACTGAAGCTTTCTTT. Encoded protein: CASSLSTGTVNTEAFF.